This T cell receptor beta chain originates from a study of cytomegalovirus exposure and HLA in healthy donors. Study-level findings and limits: CMV serostatus was the only recorded immune exposure for donors. Many donors carried some public TCRs, although rarity characterized most TCR sequences.

The PCR made use of 60 Vbeta and 13 Jbeta primers. The table came from immunoSEQ multiplex PCR; TCRdb's copy has only in-frame clones and leaves some out. The sample consists of about 120,000 clones, about 75% of them appearing once. Trimming cost V 2 bases and J 2 bases, with 5 bases left between them. The CDR3 extends over 13 amino acids. From germline, CDR1 is ENHRY and CDR2 SYGVKD. Comment on this clone: Its antigen is unknown.

This TCR was sampled from a man in his fifties or sixties in good health and CMV-seropositive. The gene calls are TRBV10-3 and TRBJ2-3; D not resolved. The material sequenced was PBMCs. The CDR3 sequence: CAISEGVTDTQYF. The CDR3 DNA reads as TGTGCCATCAGTGAGGGAGTCACAGATACGCAGTATTTT.